This T cell receptor beta chain emerged from a study of graft-versus-host responses after intestinal transplantation. Whole-study context: All of the recipients had induction that used anti-thymocyte globulin, then tacrolimus and steroids for about 3 years. Study findings and constraints: GvH clones turned up in recipient marrow; some had shown up first in ileum or blood. Patients who carried graft-donor T cell macrochimerism also had high graft-versus-host to host-versus-graft clonal ratios in their allografts.

The CDR3 consists of 16 residues. Germline CDR1 is MNHEY and CDR2 is SMNVEV (reference sequence). J was trimmed by 4 bases and V by 4 bases; bases with no gene match: 5. Data came from immunoSEQ multiplex PCR; TCRdb stores just in-frame clones and leaves some out. The sample contains some 79,000 clones, around 90% of which appear only once. Concerning this clone: Its antigen is as yet unknown.

The source was unstimulated CD4+ T cells sorted from spleen or lymph node cells, collected before intestinal transplant. The V call is TRBV27, the J call TRBJ2-3, with 13 bases matching TRBD2. The TCR comes from a human donor who received an intestinal transplant. The CDR3 region has the DNA TGTGCCAGCAGTTCGGGACTAGCGGGATTATCAGATACGCAGTATTTT. Encoded protein: CASSSGLAGLSDTQYF.